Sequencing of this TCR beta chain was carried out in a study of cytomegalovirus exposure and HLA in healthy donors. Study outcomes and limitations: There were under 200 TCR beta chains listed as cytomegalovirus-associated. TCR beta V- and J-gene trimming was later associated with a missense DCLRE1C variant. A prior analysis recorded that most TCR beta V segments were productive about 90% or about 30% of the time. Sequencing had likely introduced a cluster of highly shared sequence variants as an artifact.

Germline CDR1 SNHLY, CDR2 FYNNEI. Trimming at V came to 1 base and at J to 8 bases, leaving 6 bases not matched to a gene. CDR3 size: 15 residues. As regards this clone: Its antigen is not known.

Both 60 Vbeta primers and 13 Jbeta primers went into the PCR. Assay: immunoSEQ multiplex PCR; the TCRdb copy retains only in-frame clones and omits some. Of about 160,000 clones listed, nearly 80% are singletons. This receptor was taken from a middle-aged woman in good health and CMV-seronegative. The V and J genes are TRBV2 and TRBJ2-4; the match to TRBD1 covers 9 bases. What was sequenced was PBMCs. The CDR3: CASSEEGQGGDIQYF. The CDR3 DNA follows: TGTGCCAGCAGTGAAGAGGGACAGGGAGGGGACATTCAGTACTTC.